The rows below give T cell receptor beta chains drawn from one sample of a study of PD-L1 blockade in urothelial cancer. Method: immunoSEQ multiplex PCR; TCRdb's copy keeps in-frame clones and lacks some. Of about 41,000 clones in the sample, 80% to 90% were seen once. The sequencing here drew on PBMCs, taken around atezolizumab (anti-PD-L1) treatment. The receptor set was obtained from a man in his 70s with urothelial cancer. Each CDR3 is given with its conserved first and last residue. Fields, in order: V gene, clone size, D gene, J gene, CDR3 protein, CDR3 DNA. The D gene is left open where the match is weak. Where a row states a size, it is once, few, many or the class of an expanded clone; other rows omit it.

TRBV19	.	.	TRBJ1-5	CASSITGSNQPQHF	TGTGCCAGTAGTATCACTGGTAGCAATCAGCCCCAGCATTTT
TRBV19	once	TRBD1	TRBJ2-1	CASKISRTGVLNEQFF	TGTGCCAGTAAGATATCTCGGACAGGAGTCCTCAATGAGCAGTTCTTC
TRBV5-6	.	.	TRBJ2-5	CASSLNSQETQYF	TGTGCCAGCAGCTTGAACAGCCAAGAGACCCAGTACTTC
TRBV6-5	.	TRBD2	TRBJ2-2	CASSVAGETGELFF	TGTGCCAGCAGTGTAGCGGGAGAGACCGGGGAGCTGTTTTTT
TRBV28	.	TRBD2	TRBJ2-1	CASSLWWTSGRGGEQFF	TGTGCCAGCAGTTTATGGTGGACTAGCGGGAGAGGGGGTGAGCAGTTCTTC
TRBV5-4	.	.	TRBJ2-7	CASSSFGGIYEQYF	TGTGCCAGCAGTTCATTTGGGGGGATCTACGAGCAGTACTTC
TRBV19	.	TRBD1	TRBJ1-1	CASSPSMGGAGGVTEAFF	TGTGCCAGTAGCCCCTCAATGGGGGGCGCAGGGGGCGTCACTGAAGCTTTCTTT
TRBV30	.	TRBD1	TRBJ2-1	CAWSGTGGQNEQFF	TGTGCCTGGAGCGGCACAGGGGGTCAAAATGAGCAGTTCTTC
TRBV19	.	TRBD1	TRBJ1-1	CASREGQGAMNTEAFF	TGTGCCAGTAGGGAAGGACAGGGGGCAATGAACACTGAAGCTTTCTTT
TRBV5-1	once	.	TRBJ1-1	CASSLARGNTEAFF	TGCGCCAGCAGCTTGGCCAGGGGGAACACTGAAGCTTTCTTT
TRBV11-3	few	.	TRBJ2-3	CASSGGGGYSSTDTQYF	TGTGCCAGCAGCGGGGGAGGGGGATATTCTAGCACAGATACGCAGTATTTT
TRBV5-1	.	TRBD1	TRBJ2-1	CASSPEGTAQYEQFF	TGCGCCAGCAGCCCGGAAGGGACAGCACAATATGAGCAGTTCTTC
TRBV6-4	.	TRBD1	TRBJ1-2	CASSAGTGLYGYTF	TGTGCCAGCTCGGCCGGGACAGGCCTCTATGGCTACACCTTC
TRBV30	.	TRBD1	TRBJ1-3	CAWDRVPGNTIYF	TGTGCCTGGGACAGGGTCCCTGGAAACACCATATATTTT
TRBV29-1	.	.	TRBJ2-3	CSVDHTDTQYF	TGCAGCGTTGACCACACAGATACGCAGTATTTT
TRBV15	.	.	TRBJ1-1	CATSRGAAGTTEAFF	TGTGCCACCAGCAGAGGCGCGGCCGGTACCACTGAAGCTTTCTTT
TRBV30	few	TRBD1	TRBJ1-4	CAWSHDRGKLFF	TGTGCCTGGAGCCACGACAGGGGCAAACTGTTTTTT
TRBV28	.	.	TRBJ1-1	CASGENTEAFF	TGTGCCAGCGGAGAGAACACTGAAGCTTTCTTT
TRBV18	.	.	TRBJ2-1	CASSPQGAVSGSEQFF	TGTGCCAGCTCACCACAGGGGGCGGTTAGCGGTAGTGAGCAGTTCTTC
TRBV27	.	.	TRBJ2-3	CASSLKGDRTDTQYF	TGTGCCAGCAGTTTAAAAGGGGATCGCACAGATACGCAGTATTTT
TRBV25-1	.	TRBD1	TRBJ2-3	CASSRTGSTDTQYF	TGTGCCAGCAGTAGGACAGGGAGCACAGATACGCAGTATTTT
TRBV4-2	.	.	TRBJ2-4	CASSQENRENIQYF	TGTGCCAGCAGCCAAGAGAACAGGGAAAACATTCAGTACTTC
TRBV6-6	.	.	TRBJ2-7	CASSYREYEQYF	TGTGCCAGCAGTTACAGGGAGTACGAGCAGTACTTC
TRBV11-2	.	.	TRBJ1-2	CASSLDAWGGDPPNYGYTF	TGTGCCAGCAGCTTAGACGCCTGGGGAGGGGATCCCCCTAACTATGGCTACACCTTC
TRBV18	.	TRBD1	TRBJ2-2	CASSPDRANTGELFF	TGTGCCAGCTCACCAGACAGGGCGAACACCGGGGAGCTGTTTTTT
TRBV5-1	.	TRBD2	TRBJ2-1	CASSLVTSGSTYNEQFF	TGCGCCAGCAGCTTGGTTACTAGCGGGAGTACGTACAATGAGCAGTTCTTC
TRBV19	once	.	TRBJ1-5	CASKGQGLRNQPQHF	TGTGCCAGTAAAGGGCAGGGCCTAAGGAATCAGCCCCAGCATTTT
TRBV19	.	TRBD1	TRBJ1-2	CASSTQSGGQANYGYTF	TGTGCCAGTAGTACCCAGAGTGGAGGACAGGCTAACTATGGCTACACCTTC
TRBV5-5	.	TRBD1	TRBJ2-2	CASSFGVTGWNTGELFF	TGTGCCAGCAGCTTCGGGGTGACAGGGTGGAACACCGGGGAGCTGTTTTTT